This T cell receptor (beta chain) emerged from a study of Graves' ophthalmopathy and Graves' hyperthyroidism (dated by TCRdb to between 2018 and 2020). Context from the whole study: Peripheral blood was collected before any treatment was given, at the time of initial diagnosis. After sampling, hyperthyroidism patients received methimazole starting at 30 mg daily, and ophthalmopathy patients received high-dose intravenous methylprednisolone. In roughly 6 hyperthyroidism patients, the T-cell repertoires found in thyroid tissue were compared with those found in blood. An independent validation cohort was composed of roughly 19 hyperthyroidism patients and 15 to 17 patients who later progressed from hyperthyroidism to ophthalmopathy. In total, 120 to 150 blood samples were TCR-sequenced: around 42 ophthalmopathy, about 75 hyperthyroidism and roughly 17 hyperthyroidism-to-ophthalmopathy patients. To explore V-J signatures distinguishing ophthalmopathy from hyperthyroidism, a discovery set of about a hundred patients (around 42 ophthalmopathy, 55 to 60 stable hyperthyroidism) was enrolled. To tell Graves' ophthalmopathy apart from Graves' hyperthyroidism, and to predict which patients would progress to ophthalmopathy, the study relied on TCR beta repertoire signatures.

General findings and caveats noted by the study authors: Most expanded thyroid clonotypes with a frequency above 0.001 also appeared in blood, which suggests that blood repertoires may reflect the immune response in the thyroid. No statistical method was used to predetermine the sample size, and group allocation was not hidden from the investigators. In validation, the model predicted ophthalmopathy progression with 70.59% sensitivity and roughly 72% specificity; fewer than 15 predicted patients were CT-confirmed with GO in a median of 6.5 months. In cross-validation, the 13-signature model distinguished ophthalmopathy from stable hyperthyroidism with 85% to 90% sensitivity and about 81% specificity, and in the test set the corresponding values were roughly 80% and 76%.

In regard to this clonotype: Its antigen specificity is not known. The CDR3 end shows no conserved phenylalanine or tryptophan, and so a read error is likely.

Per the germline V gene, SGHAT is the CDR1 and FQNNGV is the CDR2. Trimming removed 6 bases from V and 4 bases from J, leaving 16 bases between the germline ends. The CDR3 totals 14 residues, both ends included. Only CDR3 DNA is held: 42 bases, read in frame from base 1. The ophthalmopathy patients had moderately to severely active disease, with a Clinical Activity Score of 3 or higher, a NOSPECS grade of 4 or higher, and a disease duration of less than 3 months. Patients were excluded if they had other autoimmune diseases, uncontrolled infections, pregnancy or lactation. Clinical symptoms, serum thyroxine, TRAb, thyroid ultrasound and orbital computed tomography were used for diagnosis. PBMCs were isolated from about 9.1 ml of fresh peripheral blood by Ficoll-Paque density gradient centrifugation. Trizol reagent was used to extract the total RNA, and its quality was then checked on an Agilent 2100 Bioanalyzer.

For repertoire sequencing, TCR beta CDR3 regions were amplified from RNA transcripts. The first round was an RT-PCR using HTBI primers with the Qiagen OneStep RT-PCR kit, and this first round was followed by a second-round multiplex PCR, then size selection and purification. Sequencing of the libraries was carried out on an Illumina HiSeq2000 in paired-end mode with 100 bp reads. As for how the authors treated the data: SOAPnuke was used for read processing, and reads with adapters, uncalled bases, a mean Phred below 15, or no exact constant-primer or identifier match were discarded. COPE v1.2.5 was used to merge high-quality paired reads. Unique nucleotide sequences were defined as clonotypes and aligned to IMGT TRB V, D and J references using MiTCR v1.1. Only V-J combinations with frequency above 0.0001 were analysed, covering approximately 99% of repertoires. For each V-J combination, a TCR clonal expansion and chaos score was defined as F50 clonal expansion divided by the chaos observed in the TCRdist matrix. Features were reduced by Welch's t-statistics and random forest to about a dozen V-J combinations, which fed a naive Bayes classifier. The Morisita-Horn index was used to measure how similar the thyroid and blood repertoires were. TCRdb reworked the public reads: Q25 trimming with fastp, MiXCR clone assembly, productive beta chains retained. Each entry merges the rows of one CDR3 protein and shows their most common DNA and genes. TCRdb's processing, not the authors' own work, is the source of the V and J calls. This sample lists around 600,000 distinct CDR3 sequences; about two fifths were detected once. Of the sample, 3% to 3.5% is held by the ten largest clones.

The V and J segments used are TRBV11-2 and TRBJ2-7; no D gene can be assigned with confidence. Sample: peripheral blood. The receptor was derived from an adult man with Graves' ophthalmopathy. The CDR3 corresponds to CASSYSKPGYEQYL. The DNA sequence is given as TGTGCCAGCAGTTACTCGAAGCCCGGGTACGAGCAGTACCTC.